This TCR beta chain was profiled in a study of CD8 T cells in ankylosing spondylitis. TCRdb reprocessed the 5' RACE reads with MiXCR, giving one entry per CDR3 protein. The profile covers 350,000 to 400,000 distinct CDR3 sequences, with around 20% appearing a single time and approximately 14% taken by the ten largest. The CDR3 has 17 amino acids. The germline gives CDR1 SGHVS, CDR2 FQNEAQ. Trimming took 4 bases from V and 3 from J; bases not matched to a gene: 8. This clonotype occurred a few times. The V and J genes are TRBV7-8 and TRBJ2-5; 13 nucleotides match TRBD2. The sequence came from a male donor with ankylosing spondylitis or in good health (not recorded which). Sequences were obtained from blood, either unsorted or a sorted T cell fraction (not recorded which). The CDR3: CASSSRGGTSGEETQYF. CDR3 DNA sequence: TGTGCCAGCAGCTCCCGAGGAGGGACTAGCGGGGAAGAGACCCAGTACTTC.